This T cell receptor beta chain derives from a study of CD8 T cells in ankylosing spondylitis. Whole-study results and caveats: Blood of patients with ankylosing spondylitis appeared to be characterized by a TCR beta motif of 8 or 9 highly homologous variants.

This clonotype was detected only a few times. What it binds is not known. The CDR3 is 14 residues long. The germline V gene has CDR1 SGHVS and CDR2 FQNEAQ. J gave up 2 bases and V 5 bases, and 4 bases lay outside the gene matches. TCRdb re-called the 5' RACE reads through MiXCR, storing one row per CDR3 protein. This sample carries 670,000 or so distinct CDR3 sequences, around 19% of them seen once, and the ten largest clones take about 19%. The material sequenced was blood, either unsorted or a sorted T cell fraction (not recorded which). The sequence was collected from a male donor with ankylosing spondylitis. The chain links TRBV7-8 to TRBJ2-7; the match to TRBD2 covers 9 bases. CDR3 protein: CASSPGGRAYEQYF. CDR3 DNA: TGTGCCAGCAGCCCGGGCGGGAGGGCCTACGAGCAGTACTTC.